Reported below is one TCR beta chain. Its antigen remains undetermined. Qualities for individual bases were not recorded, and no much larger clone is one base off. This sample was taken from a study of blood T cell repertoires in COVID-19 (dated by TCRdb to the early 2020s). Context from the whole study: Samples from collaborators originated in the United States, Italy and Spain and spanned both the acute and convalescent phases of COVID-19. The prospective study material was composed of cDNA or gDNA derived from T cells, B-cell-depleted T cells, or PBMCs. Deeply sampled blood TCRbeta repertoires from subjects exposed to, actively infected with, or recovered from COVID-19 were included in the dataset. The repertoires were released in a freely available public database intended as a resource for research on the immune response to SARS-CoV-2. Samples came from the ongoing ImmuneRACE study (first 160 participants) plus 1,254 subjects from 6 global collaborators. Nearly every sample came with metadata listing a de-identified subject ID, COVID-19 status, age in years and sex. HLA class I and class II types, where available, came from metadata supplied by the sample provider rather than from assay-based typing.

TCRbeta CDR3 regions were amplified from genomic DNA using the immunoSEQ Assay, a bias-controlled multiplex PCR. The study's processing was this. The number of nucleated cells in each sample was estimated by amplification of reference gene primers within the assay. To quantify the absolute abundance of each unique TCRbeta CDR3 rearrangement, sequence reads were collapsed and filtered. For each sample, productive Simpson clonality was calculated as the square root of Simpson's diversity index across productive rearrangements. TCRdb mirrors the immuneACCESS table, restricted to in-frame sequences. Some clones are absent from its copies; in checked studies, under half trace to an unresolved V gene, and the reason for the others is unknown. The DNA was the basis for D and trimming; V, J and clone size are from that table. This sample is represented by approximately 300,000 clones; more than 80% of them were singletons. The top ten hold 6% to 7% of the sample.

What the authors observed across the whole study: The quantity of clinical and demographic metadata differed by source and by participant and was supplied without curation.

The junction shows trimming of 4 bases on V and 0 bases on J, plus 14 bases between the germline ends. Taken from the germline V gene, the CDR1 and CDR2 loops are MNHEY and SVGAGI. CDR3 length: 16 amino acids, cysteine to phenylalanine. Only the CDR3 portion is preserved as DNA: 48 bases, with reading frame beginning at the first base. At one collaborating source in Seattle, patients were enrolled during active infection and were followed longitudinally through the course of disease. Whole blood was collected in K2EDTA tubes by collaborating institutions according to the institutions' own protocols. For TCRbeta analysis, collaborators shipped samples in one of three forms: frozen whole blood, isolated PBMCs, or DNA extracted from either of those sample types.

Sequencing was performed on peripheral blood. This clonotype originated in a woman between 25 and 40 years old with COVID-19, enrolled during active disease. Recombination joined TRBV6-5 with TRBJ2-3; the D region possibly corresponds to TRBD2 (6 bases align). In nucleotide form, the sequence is TGTGCCAGCAGTTTGAGAGCGGGTTTTAGCACAGATACGCAGTATTTT. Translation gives CASSLRAGFSTDTQYF.